These 27 T cell receptor beta chains came from one sample sequenced in a study of shared clonotypes between healthy human individuals. Cells designated naive CD8 were CD45RO-negative and were positively selected for CCR7, with terminally differentiated effector memory CD45RA+ cells excluded. TCRdb keeps only in-frame clones here, not all; method: immunoSEQ multiplex PCR. The sample carries about 2 million clones, about 95% recorded once. Sequencing input: naive CD8+ T cells sorted from blood. The origin of the receptors is a man younger than 35 in good health.

V is TRBV19 and J is TRBJ1-5, with 7 bases lining up with TRBD1. After removal of 6 bases from V and 5 bases from J, the junction contained 4 bases not matched to a gene. The length of the CDR3 is 13 residues. Germline V gene sequence: CDR1 LNHDA, CDR2 SQIVND (reference sequence). DNA for the CDR3: TGTGCCAGTAGCAGACAGGGAGATCAGCCCCAGCATTTT. Translation gives CASSRQGDQPQHF.

This chain links TRBV7-2 with TRBJ2-3, with TRBD2 identical over 14 bases. V was clipped by 5 bases and J by 4 bases; unmatched bases: 8. The germline V gene has CDR1 SGHTA and CDR2 FQGNSA. The CDR3 is 17 residues long. The CDR3 region is CASSPPKGLAGADTQYF. For the CDR3, the DNA is TGTGCCAGCAGCCCACCTAAGGGACTAGCGGGAGCAGATACGCAGTATTTT. Looking up the rest from reference TRBV7-2 and TRBJ2-3 gives the full variable domain: GAGVSQSPSNKVTEKGKDVELRCDPISGHTALYWYRQSLGQGLEFLIYFQGNSAPDKSGLPSDRFSAERTGGSVSTLTIQRTQQEDSAVYLCASSPPKGLAGADTQYFGPGTRLTVL.

V gene TRBV7-9 combines with J gene TRBJ1-5; 12 bases fit TRBD1. CDR1 is SEHNR and CDR2 is FQNEAQ in the germline V gene (reference sequence). Germline trimming cut 0 bases from V and 6 bases from J; bases unmatched to any gene: 6. The CDR3 extends over 17 amino acids. The CDR3 loop reads CASSLAGPGQGAQPQHF. The CDR3 nucleotides read TGTGCCAGCAGCTTAGCGGGCCCGGGACAGGGGGCTCAGCCCCAGCATTTT. The entire variable domain, with the rest obtained from reference TRBV7-9 and TRBJ1-5, is as follows: DTGVSQNPRHKITKRGQNVTFRCDPISEHNRLYWYRQTLGQGPEFLTYFQNEAQLEKSRLLSDRFSAERPKGSFSTLEIQRTEQGDSAMYLCASSLAGPGQGAQPQHFGDGTRLSIL.

This clone came up once. The CDR3 DNA reads as TGTGCCAGCAGCTGGACGGGGGTCGGAAACACCATATATTTT. This encodes CASSWTGVGNTIYF. V gene TRBV7-9 combines with J gene TRBJ1-3; a weak D match, TRBD1 (5 bases). V shed 4 bases and J shed 4 bases, with 11 bases lying between them. The CDR3 covers 14 residues. Germline V gene data show CDR1 as SEHNR and CDR2 as FQNEAQ (reference sequence).

The V and J genes are TRBV6-1 and TRBJ2-1, with 10 bases identical to TRBD1. V trimming: 2 bases; J trimming: 6 bases; junction bases outside the gene matches: 4. The CDR3 contains 15 residues. Per germline, CDR1 MNHNS and CDR2 SASEGT. Here the CDR3 DNA reads TGTGCCAGCAGTGAAATCGGGACAGGGGCCAATGAGCAGTTCTTC. Translated, it gives CASSEIGTGANEQFF.

The genes are TRBV11-2 and TRBJ1-4; 8 nucleotides match TRBD1. V lost 4 bases to trimming and J lost 7 bases; unmatched junction nucleotides: 8. The length of the CDR3 is 15 residues. Germline V gives CDR1 SGHAT, CDR2 FQNNGV. The CDR3 sequence: CASSSLDREGEKLFF. CDR3 DNA: TGTGCCAGCAGCTCGTTGGACAGGGAAGGTGAAAAACTGTTTTTT.

The chain uses TRBV19 and TRBJ2-5; weak D call: TRBD1 (6 bases). Germline loops: CDR1 LNHDA, CDR2 SQIVND (reference sequence). V gave up 1 base and J gave up 5 bases, with 11 bases separating them. The CDR3 runs 14 residues. The CDR3: CASSIGTDDETQYF. The CDR3 DNA sequence: TGTGCCAGTAGTATAGGGACAGATGATGAGACCCAGTACTTC.

J is TRBJ2-5 and V is TRBV7-8, with a possible D match to TRBD2 (7 bases). Deletions cut 1 base from V and 5 bases from J, with 14 bases between. Germline V gives CDR1 SGHVS, CDR2 FQNEAQ. This CDR3 region has 15 residues. The CDR3 protein is CASSLEGGVAETQYF. Here the CDR3 DNA reads TGTGCCAGCAGCTTAGAGGGGGGGGTGGCGGAGACCCAGTACTTC.

This chain uses TRBV27 with TRBJ2-2; the match to TRBD2 covers 11 bases. There are 19 residues in the CDR3. Germline V CDR1 and CDR2: MNHEY, SMNVEV (reference sequence). V shed 9 bases and J 5 bases; nucleotides not matched to a gene: 20. The DNA of the CDR3 is TGTGCCAGTTGCCCATCTAGCGGGGGGTCACAATATCTTACCGGGGAGCTGTTTTTT. This translates into CASCPSSGGSQYLTGELFF.

This clone turned up a few times. The chain couples TRBV27 to TRBJ1-2; D call uncertain. V was cut by 5 bases and J by 4 bases, with 11 bases left in between. Germline loops: CDR1 MNHEY, CDR2 SMNVEV (reference sequence). There are 13 residues in the CDR3. This chain's CDR3 is CASSQDWSYGYTF. DNA for the CDR3: TGTGCCAGCAGTCAAGACTGGAGCTATGGCTACACCTTC.

This clone showed up just once. The same CDR3 is also encoded by other DNA sequences in this sample. The chain joins TRBV7-9 to TRBJ1-1, with D perhaps TRBD1 (5 bases). The CDR3 spans 14 residues. The V end was cut by 1 base, the J end by 3 bases, with 9 bases between. CDR1 and CDR2 (germline): SEHNR, FQNEAQ (reference sequence). The CDR3 nucleotides are TGTGCCAGCAGCTTAGGGCAGGGCGACACTGAAGCTTTCTTT. Translation gives CASSLGQGDTEAFF. The full variable domain, rest sourced from reference TRBV7-9 and TRBJ1-1, is DTGVSQNPRHKITKRGQNVTFRCDPISEHNRLYWYRQTLGQGPEFLTYFQNEAQLEKSRLLSDRFSAERPKGSFSTLEIQRTEQGDSAMYLCASSLGQGDTEAFFGQGTRLTVV.

Concerning this clone: Other DNA sequences of this sample code for an identical CDR3. The V and J genes are TRBV9 and TRBJ2-7; 9 positions match TRBD1. The J segment lost 4 bases and the V segment lost 4 bases, leaving 3 bases of the junction unmatched. The CDR3 length is 13 residues. Germline CDR1 and CDR2: SGDLS and YYNGEE. The CDR3 coding sequence is TGTGCCAGCAGCACCGGGACAGGGTACGAGCAGTACTTC. Its protein product is CASSTGTGYEQYF.

This chain connects TRBV18 to TRBJ1-5, with D tentatively TRBD1 (6 bases). Germline CDR1 is KGHSH and CDR2 is LQKENI. V was shortened by 5 bases and J by 5 bases, with 16 bases between the two germline ends. The CDR3 covers 15 residues. CDR3 bases: TGTGCCAGCTCATACGAGGGGGGCGCAGATCAGCCCCAGCATTTT. It specifies CASSYEGGADQPQHF.

This sequence joins TRBV12-5 and TRBJ2-1, with 9 bases fitting TRBD2. This CDR3 region has 17 residues. Germline V gives CDR1 LGHNT, CDR2 FRNRAP. V dropped 5 bases and J dropped 10; count of bases not matched to a gene: 18. The CDR3 region has the DNA TGTGCTAGTGGTCTCGCCGTCGGGACTAGCAGGCGCAGCGAGCAGTTCTTC. This codes for CASGLAVGTSRRSEQFF.

The V call is TRBV7-9, the J call TRBJ2-5, with a possible D match to TRBD1 (6 bases). The CDR3 covers 17 residues. V shed 7 bases and J shed 2 bases, with 23 bases lying between them. CDR1 is SEHNR, CDR2 FQNEAQ, per germline (reference sequence). CDR3 protein: CASTPSIADRRQETQYF. As DNA, the CDR3 is TGTGCCAGCACCCCCAGCATCGCAGACAGGAGGCAAGAGACCCAGTACTTC. The full variable domain, its missing parts supplied by reference TRBV7-9 and TRBJ2-5, is DTGVSQNPRHKITKRGQNVTFRCDPISEHNRLYWYRQTLGQGPEFLTYFQNEAQLEKSRLLSDRFSAERPKGSFSTLEIQRTEQGDSAMYLCASTPSIADRRQETQYFGPGTRLLVL.

CDR3 DNA sequence: TGCGCCAGCAGTCCCCTAGCGGGACCCACAGATACGCAGTATTTT. Its translation is CASSPLAGPTDTQYF. The V call is TRBV10-1, the J call TRBJ2-3; 9 bases map to TRBD2. Germline V CDR1 and CDR2: WNHNN, SYGVQD (reference sequence). The V and J ends lost 5 bases and 2 bases, in that order; junction bases with no gene match: 5. The CDR3 totals 15 residues.

This sequence joins TRBV9 and TRBJ1-2; 7 bases line up with TRBD1. This CDR3 is 15 amino acids long. Germline loops: CDR1 SGDLS, CDR2 YYNGEE. The J segment lost 0 bases and the V segment lost 4 bases, leaving 6 bases of the junction unmatched. As DNA, the CDR3 is TGTGCCAGCAGCCCTTTCGGGACAGCTAACTATGGCTACACCTTC. Translation gives CASSPFGTANYGYTF.

The genes are TRBV29-1 and TRBJ2-5; tentatively, D is TRBD2 (6 bases). V was clipped by 4 bases and J by 5 bases, with 11 bases between them. Germline V gene lookup returns CDR1 SQVTM and CDR2 ANQGSEA. The CDR3 contains 12 residues. The CDR3 bases are TGCAGCGTTGGGGAGGCCTGGGAGACCCAGTACTTC. It is translated as CSVGEAWETQYF. The variable domain in full, completed from reference TRBV29-1 and TRBJ2-5, reads SAVISQKPSRDICQRGTSLTIQCQVDSQVTMMFWYRQQPGQSLTLIATANQGSEATYESGFVIDKFPISRPNLTFSTLTVSNMSPEDSSIYLCSVGEAWETQYFGPGTRLLVL.

The V and J genes are TRBV12-5 and TRBJ2-5, with 7 bases that match TRBD1. The germline gives CDR1 LGHNT, CDR2 FRNRAP. The junction had 4 bases not matched to a gene; V was cut back by 1 base and J by 2 bases. There are 15 residues in the CDR3. The CDR3 DNA sequence: TGTGCTAGTGGTTTGGGACAGGGAAATCAAGAGACCCAGTACTTC. Residues: CASGLGQGNQETQYF.

The chain has TRBV7-2 and TRBJ2-1; 8 bases are a match to TRBD1. The length of the CDR3 is 17 residues. J was trimmed by 5 bases and V by 5 bases; bases with no gene match: 14. Germline lookup yields CDR1 SGHTA and CDR2 FQGNSA. CDR3 nucleotides: TGTGCCAGCAGCCTTTATGGCCAGGGGGCTGCGGACAATGAGCAGTTCTTC. It is translated as CASSLYGQGAADNEQFF.

The chain recombines TRBV7-9 with TRBJ1-2; TRBD1 might be the D (6 bases). Germline CDR1 is SEHNR and CDR2 is FQNEAQ (reference sequence). CDR3 length: 14 residues. Trimming removed 5 bases at V and 3 bases at J, with 13 bases between. The CDR3 is CASSPSTGYYGYTF. CDR3 coding DNA: TGTGCCAGCAGCCCCTCCACAGGGTACTATGGCTACACCTTC.

Note on this clone: This sample includes further DNA sequences coding for the same CDR3. This CDR3 is CASSFDSIYEQYF. The CDR3 DNA sequence: TGTGCCAGCAGCTTCGACAGTATCTACGAGCAGTACTTC. The chain employs TRBV7-9 and TRBJ2-7; tentative D call: TRBD1 (5 bases). V lost 3 bases to trimming and J lost 3 bases, with 9 bases between them. Germline CDR1 and CDR2: SEHNR and FQNEAQ (reference sequence). This CDR3 spans 13 amino acids.

The chain is built from TRBV28 and TRBJ2-3, with D possibly being TRBD1 (5 bases). From germline, CDR1 is MDHEN and CDR2 SYDVKM. The CDR3 is 14 residues long. The V and J ends lost 10 bases and 4 bases respectively, with 18 bases between them. CDR3 amino acids: CAIRVQGGADTQYF. The CDR3 bases are TGTGCCATTCGTGTGCAGGGTGGCGCAGATACGCAGTATTTT.

The CDR3 loop reads CASSFQVFEAFF. The CDR3 coding sequence is TGTGCCAGCAGCTTTCAGGTCTTTGAAGCTTTCTTT. The V and J genes are TRBV7-9 and TRBJ1-1; D not certain. V lost 3 bases, J lost 7 bases, and 9 bases lay in between. Per the germline V gene, CDR1 is SEHNR and CDR2 is FQNEAQ (reference sequence). This CDR3 has 12 residues.

The chain links TRBV6-1 to TRBJ2-2; 10 nucleotides match TRBD2. This CDR3 has 17 residues. CDR1 MNHNS and CDR2 SASEGT come from the germline V gene. V lost 1 base and J lost 4; bases outside the gene matches: 6. The CDR3 loop is CASSEENLAGVTGELFF. CDR3 DNA: TGTGCCAGCAGTGAAGAAAACCTAGCGGGGGTCACCGGGGAGCTGTTTTTT.

This clone has only one observation. V gene TRBV7-2 combines with J gene TRBJ1-4; maybe TRBD1 (6 bases). V was shortened by 5 bases and J by 8 bases, with 12 bases between the two germline ends. The length of the CDR3 is 13 residues. In germline, CDR1 is SGHTA, CDR2 FQGNSA. CDR3: CASSAGAVEKLFF. For the CDR3, the DNA is TGTGCCAGCAGCGCGGGGGCGGTGGAAAAACTGTTTTTT.

The V call is TRBV5-4, the J call TRBJ1-2; D possibly corresponds to TRBD1 (6 bases). The CDR3 loop spans 16 amino acids. Germline V gene lookup returns CDR1 SGHNT and CDR2 YYREEE (reference sequence). V was trimmed by 3 bases and J by 3 bases, leaving 18 bases between them. CDR3 nucleotide sequence: TGTGCCAGCAGCTCCGGGGGCCTTGACGGGTACTATGGCTACACCTTC. As protein: CASSSGGLDGYYGYTF.